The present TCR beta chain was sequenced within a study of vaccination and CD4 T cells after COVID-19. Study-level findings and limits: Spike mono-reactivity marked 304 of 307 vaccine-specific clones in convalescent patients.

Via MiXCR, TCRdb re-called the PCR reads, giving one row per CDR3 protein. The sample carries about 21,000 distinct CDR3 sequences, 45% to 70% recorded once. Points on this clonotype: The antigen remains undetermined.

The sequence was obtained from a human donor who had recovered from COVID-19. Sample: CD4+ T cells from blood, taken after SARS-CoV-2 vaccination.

This CDR3 reads CASSKAGVNTEAFF. The CDR3, as DNA: TGTGCCAGTAGTAAAGCAGGGGTGAACACTGAAGCTTTCTTT. The rearrangement links TRBV19 to TRBJ1-1; the D gene is possibly TRBD1 (6 bases). The CDR3 totals 14 residues. Trimming shortened V by 4 bases and J by 0 bases, and 9 bases separated the two germline ends. Germline-derived CDR1 and CDR2 are LNHDA and SQIVND (reference sequence).